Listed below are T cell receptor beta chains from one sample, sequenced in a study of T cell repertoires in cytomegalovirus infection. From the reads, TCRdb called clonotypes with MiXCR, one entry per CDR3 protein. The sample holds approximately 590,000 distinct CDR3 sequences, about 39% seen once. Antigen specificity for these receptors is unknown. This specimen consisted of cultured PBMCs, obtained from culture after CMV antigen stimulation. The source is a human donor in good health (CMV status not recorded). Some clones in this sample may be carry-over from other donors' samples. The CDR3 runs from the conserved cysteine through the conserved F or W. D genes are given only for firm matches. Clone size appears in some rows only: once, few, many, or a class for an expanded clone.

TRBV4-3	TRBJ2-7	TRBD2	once	TGCGCCAGCAGCCAGAGATTGGAATGGAGGGAGGGAGCTTACGAGCAGTACTTC	CASSQRLEWREGAYEQYF
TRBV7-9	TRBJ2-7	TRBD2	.	TGTGCCAGCAGTTTCCTCTCCGGGACTAGTCCCTACGAGCAGTACTTC	CASSFLSGTSPYEQYF
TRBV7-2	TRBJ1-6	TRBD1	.	TGTGCCAGCAGCTTAACGGGACAGAGTAATTCACCCCTCCACTTT	CASSLTGQSNSPLHF
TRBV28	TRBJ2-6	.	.	TGTGCCAGCGCCCTCCACCACTCTGGGGCCAACGTCCTGACTTTC	CASALHHSGANVLTF
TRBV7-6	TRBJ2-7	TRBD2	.	TGTGCCAGCAGCTTAGGAGCTAGCGGGAGGGCCTACGAGCAGTACTTC	CASSLGASGRAYEQYF
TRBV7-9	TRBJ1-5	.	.	TGTGCCAGCAGCTCCTACCGGGACAGCAATCAGCCCCAGCATTTT	CASSSYRDSNQPQHF
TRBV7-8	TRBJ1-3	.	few	TGTGCCAGCAGCTCCCTAGCCCCGATCTCTGGAAACACCATATATTTT	CASSSLAPISGNTIYF
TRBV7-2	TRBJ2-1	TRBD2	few	TGTGCCAGCAGCCAGCGGGAGTTCGATGAGCAGTTCTTC	CASSQREFDEQFF
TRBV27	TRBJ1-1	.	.	TGTGCCAGCAAGGTTCGGGCCCGTCAGAACACTGAAGCTTTCTTT	CASKVRARQNTEAFF
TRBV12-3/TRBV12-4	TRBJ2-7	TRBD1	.	TGTGCCATTTCCCCCCGACAGGGGACCTACGAGCAGTACTTC	CAISPRQGTYEQYF
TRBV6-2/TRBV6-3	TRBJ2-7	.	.	TGTGCCAGCAGTTACTCGTTGGGACGGCAGTTATTCTACGAGCAGTACTTC	CASSYSLGRQLFYEQYF
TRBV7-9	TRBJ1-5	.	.	TGTGCCAGCAGCTTAGTTTCGGGGAACAATCAGCCCCAGCATTTT	CASSLVSGNNQPQHF
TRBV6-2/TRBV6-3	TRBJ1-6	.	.	TGTGCCAGCAGTTACTCCATCTCGATTTGGTCACCCCTCCACTTT	CASSYSISIWSPLHF
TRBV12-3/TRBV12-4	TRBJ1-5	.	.	TGTGCCAGCAGTTTAGATGAAATGGAAGGAAATCAGCCCCAGCATTTT	CASSLDEMEGNQPQHF
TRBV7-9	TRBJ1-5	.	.	TGTGCCAGCAGCGCTACGGGGGGGCCCCAGCATTTT	CASSATGGPQHF
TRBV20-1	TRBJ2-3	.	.	TGCAGCGGGAACGGGGCAGATACGCAGTATTTT	CSGNGADTQYF
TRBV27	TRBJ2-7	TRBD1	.	TGTGCCAGCAGTTTAATGAGGGGGCACTCCTACGAGCAGTACTTC	CASSLMRGHSYEQYF
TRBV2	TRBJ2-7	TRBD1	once	TGTGCCAGCATCCGTGACAGGGCCTACGAGCAGTACTTC	CASIRDRAYEQYF
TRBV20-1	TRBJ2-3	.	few	TGCAGTGCTACCCCCCCACGGAGGCTACCGTACACAGATACGCAGTATTTT	CSATPPRRLPYTDTQYF
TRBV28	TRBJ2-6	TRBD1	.	TGTGCCAGCACCAGATGGACAGGGTCTGGGGCCAACGTCCTGACTTTC	CASTRWTGSGANVLTF
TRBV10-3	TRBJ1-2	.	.	TGTGCCATCAGTCCCCCAGGCTCGGGAGGCTATGGCTACACCTTC	CAISPPGSGGYGYTF
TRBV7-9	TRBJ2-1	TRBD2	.	TGTGCCAGCAGCCGGACTAGCGGGGGGGCCAGCTCCTACAATGAGCAGTTCTTC	CASSRTSGGASSYNEQFF
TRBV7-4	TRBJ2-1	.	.	TGTGCCAGCAGCTTAGCCCCGACAAAATACAATGAGCAGTTCTTC	CASSLAPTKYNEQFF
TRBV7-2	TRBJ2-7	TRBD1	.	TGTGCCAGCCGGACAGGGATCGTCTTCGAGCAGTACTTC	CASRTGIVFEQYF
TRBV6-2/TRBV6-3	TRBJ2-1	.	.	TGTGCCAGCAGTTACTGGCCCGGGAGGGGGCGGTACAATGAGCAGTTCTTC	CASSYWPGRGRYNEQFF
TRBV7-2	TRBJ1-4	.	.	TGTGCCAGCAGCCGACCCGGGACGGGCTACGGAAAACTGTTTTTT	CASSRPGTGYGKLFF
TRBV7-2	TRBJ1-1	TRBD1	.	TGTGCCAGCAGCTTCGGGACAGCCGGGACTGAAGCTTTCTTT	CASSFGTAGTEAFF
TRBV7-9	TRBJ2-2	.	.	TGTGCCAGCAGCCCAATAGGCTGGAGCCCGAACACCGGGGAGCTGTTTTTT	CASSPIGWSPNTGELFF
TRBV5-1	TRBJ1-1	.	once	TGCGCCAGCAGCCGCGAGGTGGGGAACACTGAAGCTTTCTTT	CASSREVGNTEAFF
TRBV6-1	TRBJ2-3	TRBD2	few	TGTGCCAGCAGTGGAGGCGGGGGGGTAGGTACGCAGTATTTT	CASSGGGGVGTQYF
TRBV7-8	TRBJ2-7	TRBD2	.	TGTGCCAGCAGCTTCGGATGGACTAGCTCCGGCAAATACTTC	CASSFGWTSSGKYF
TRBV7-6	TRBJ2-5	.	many	TGTGCCAGCAGCCCCCCGGCGAGCGGTGAGACCCAGTACTTC	CASSPPASGETQYF
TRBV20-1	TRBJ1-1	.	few	TGCAGTGCTTGGGACATCACTGAAGCTTTCTTT	CSAWDITEAFF
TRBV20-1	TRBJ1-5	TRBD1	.	TGCAGTGCCGGCGGACAGGGGGGTTATAGCAATCAGCCCCAGCATTTT	CSAGGQGGYSNQPQHF
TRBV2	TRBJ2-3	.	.	TGTGCCAGCAACTTACAGGGGGGGGGCGAAGATACGCAGTATTTT	CASNLQGGGEDTQYF
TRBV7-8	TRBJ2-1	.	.	TGTGCCAGCAGAAATCGGGACGGGAGCTCCTACAATGAGCAGTTCTTC	CASRNRDGSSYNEQFF
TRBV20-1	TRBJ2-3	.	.	TGCAGTGCTCTCGGGAATACGCAGTATTTT	CSALGNTQYF
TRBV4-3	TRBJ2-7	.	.	TGCGCCAGCAGCCAAGAGGCCGGGGCGGCCTACGAGCAGTACTTC	CASSQEAGAAYEQYF
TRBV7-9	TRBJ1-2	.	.	TGTGCCAGCAGCTTGAGGGACTTCCGTAAGTCCTATGGCTACACCTTC	CASSLRDFRKSYGYTF
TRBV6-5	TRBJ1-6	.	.	TGTGCCAGCCGGAGGGGGATCAATTCACCCCTCCACTTT	CASRRGINSPLHF
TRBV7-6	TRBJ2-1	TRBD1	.	TGTGCCAGCAGCTTAAAGGGGGCCTACTCCTACAATGAGCAGTTCTTC	CASSLKGAYSYNEQFF
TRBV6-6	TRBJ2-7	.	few	TGTGCCAGCAGCTTCACCGACAGCTCCAACGAGCAGTACTTC	CASSFTDSSNEQYF
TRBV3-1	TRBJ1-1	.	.	TGTGCCAGCAGCCAAGTCGGGGGTATGACTGAAGCTTTCTTT	CASSQVGGMTEAFF
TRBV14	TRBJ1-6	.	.	TGTGCCAGCAGCCGGGAGAGACCCTATAATTCACCCCTCCACTTT	CASSRERPYNSPLHF
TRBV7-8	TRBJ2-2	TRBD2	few	TGTGCCAGCAGCCCGACTAGCGGCACCGGGGAGCTGTTTTTT	CASSPTSGTGELFF
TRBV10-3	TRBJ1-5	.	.	TGTGCCATCAGGGGCGATAGCAATCAGCCCCAGCATTTT	CAIRGDSNQPQHF
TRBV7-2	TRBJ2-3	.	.	TGTTCCTCGGGGGTAGCGTCGTATAGACCAGATACGCAGTATTTT	CSSGVASYRPDTQYF
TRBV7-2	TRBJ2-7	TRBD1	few	TGTGCCAGCAGCTTAGGGTGGGACAGCCCCTACGAGCAGTACTTC	CASSLGWDSPYEQYF
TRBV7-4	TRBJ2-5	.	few	TGTGCCAGCTTATCAGAGGGGGAGACCCAGTACTTC	CASLSEGETQYF
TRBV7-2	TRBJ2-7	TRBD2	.	TGTGCCAGCAGCTTGGGACTAGCGGGGGGACACGAGCAGTACTTC	CASSLGLAGGHEQYF
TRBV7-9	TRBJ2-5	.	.	TGTGCCAGCAGCTCGACCCGGGCCAGGCGATTCCAAGAGACCCAGTACTTC	CASSSTRARRFQETQYF
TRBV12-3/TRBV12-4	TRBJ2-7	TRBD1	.	TGTGCCAGCAGTTTTTCACAGGGGACCTACGAGCAGTACTTC	CASSFSQGTYEQYF
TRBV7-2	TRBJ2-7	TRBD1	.	TGTGCCAGCAGCTTCGGTCGCCAGGGGGCCGACGAGCAGTACTTC	CASSFGRQGADEQYF
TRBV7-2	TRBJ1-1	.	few	TGTGCCAGCAGCCCAGAGGTGAACACTGAAGCTTTCTTT	CASSPEVNTEAFF
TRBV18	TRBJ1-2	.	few	TGTGCCAGCTCGGGACTCCTGGGCTATGGCTACACCTTC	CASSGLLGYGYTF
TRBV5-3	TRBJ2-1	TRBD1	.	TGTGCCAGCAGCGGGCAGACAGGGGTGGACAATGAGCAGTTCTTC	CASSGQTGVDNEQFF
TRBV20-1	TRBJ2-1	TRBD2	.	TGCAGTGCTAGAGATATAGCGGGAGCCTCCTCCTACAATGAGCAGTTCTTC	CSARDIAGASSYNEQFF
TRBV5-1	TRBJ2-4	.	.	TGCGCCAGCAGCTTGGAGGGAAGTATTCAGTACTTC	CASSLEGSIQYF